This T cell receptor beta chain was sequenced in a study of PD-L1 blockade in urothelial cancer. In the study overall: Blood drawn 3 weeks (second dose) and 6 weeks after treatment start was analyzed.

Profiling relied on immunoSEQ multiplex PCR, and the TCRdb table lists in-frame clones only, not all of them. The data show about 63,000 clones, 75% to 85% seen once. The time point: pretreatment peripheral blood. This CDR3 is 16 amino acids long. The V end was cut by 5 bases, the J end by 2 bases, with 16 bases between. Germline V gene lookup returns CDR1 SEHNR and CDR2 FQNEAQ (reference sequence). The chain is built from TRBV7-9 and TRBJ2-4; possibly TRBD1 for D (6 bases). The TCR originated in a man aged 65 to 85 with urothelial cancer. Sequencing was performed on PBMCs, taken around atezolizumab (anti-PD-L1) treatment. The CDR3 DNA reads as TGTGCCAGCAGCAATCAGGGGTTCCTCACCAAAAACATTCAGTACTTC. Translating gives CASSNQGFLTKNIQYF. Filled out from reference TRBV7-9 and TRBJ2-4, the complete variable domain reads DTGVSQNPRHKITKRGQNVTFRCDPISEHNRLYWYRQTLGQGPEFLTYFQNEAQLEKSRLLSDRFSAERPKGSFSTLEIQRTEQGDSAMYLCASSNQGFLTKNIQYFGAGTRLSVL.